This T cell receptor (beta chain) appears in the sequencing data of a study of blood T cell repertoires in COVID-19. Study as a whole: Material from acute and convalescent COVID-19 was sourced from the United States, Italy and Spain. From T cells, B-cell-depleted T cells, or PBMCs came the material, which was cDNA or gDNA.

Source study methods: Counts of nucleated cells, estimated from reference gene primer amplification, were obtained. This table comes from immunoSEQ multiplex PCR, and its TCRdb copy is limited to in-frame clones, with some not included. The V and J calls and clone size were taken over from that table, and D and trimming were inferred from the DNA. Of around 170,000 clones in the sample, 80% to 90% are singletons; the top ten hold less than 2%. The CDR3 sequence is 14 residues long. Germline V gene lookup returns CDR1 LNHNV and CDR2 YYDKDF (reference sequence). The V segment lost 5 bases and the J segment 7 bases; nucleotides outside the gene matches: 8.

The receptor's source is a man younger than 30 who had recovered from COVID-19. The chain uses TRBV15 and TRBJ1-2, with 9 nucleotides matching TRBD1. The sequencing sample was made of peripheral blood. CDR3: CATSAGQGPLGYTF. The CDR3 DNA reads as TGTGCCACCAGCGCGGGACAGGGTCCTCTTGGCTACACCTTC.